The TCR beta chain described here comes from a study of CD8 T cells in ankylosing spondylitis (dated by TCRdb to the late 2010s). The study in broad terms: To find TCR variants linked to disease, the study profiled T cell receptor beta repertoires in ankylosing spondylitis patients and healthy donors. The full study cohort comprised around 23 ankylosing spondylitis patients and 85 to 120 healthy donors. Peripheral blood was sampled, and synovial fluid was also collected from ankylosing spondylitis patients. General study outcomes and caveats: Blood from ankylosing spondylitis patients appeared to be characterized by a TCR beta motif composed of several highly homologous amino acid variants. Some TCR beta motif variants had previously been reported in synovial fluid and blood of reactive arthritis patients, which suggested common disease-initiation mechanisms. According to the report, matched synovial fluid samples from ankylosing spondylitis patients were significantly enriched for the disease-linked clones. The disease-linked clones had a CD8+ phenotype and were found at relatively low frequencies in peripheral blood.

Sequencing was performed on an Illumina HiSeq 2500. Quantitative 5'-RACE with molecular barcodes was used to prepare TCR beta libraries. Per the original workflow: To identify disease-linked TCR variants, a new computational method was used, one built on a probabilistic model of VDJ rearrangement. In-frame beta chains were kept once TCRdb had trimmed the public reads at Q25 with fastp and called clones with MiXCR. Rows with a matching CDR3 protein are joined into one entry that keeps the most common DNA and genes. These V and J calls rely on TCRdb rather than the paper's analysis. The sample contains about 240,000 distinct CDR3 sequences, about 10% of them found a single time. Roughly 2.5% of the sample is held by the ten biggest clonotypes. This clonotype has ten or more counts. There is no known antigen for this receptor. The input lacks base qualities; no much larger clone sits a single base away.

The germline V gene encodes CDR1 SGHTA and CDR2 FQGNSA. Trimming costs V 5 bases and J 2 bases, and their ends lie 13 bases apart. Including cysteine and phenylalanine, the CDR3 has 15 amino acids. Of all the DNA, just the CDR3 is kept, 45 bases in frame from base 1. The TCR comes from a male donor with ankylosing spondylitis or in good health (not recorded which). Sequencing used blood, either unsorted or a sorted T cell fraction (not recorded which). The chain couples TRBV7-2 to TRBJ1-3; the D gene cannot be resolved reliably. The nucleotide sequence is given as TGTGCCAGCAGCACGCGCGCGGAAGCTGGAAACACCATATATTTT. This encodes CASSTRAEAGNTIYF.